This T cell receptor (beta chain) comes out of a study of cytomegalovirus exposure and HLA in healthy donors. V was clipped by 5 bases and J by 3 bases, with 16 bases between them. Germline CDR1 and CDR2: LNHDA and SQIVND (reference sequence). The CDR3 covers 16 residues. PCR employed 60 Vbeta and 13 Jbeta primers. TCRdb keeps only in-frame clones here, not all; method: immunoSEQ multiplex PCR. The sample shows 100,000 to 150,000 clones, 60% to 80% of them seen only once. The sequence derives from a woman in her forties or fifties in good health and CMV-seronegative. V usage is TRBV19 and J usage is TRBJ2-2; D is ambiguous. Input material: PBMCs. The CDR3 region is CASSQRVKTDTGELFF. CDR3 DNA: TGTGCCAGTAGTCAGCGTGTGAAAACGGACACCGGGGAGCTGTTTTTT.